Listed here are 8 T cell receptor beta chains from one sample, sequenced in a study of beta chain features in type 1 diabetes. Study findings and constraints: Within each of all four CD4+ subsets, Type 1 diabetes patients had TCRB CDR3s that were moderately but significantly shorter.

cDNA synthesis used the whole RNA isolate, giving expressed TCRB sequences. Assay: immunoSEQ multiplex PCR; the TCRdb copy retains only in-frame clones and omits some. This table holds over 150,000 clones, 10% found once. Their antigens remain unidentified. Sequencing was performed on central memory CD4+ T cells from blood. The origin of the receptors is a man aged 25-45 years with type 1 diabetes.

This sequence joins TRBV28 and TRBJ1-2; D may be TRBD1 (5 bases). Per germline, CDR1 MDHEN and CDR2 SYDVKM. V was trimmed by 6 bases and J by 4 bases, leaving 18 bases between them. This CDR3 comprises 15 residues. CDR3 region: CASSMNEVGLYGYTF. The CDR3 DNA reads TGTGCCAGCAGCATGAACGAAGTGGGGCTCTATGGCTACACCTTC.

The chain links TRBV19 to TRBJ1-5; TRBD1 aligns across 10 bases. The CDR3 consists of 15 residues. Germline V gene lookup returns CDR1 LNHDA and CDR2 SQIVND (reference sequence). Trimming cost V 5 bases and J 6 bases; bases outside gene matches: 7. The CDR3 protein is CASSLLDRGSQPQHF. The CDR3 DNA follows: TGTGCCAGTAGTCTTCTGGACAGGGGGTCTCAGCCCCAGCATTTT. The full variable domain, rest sourced from reference TRBV19 and TRBJ1-5, is DGGITQSPKYLFRKEGQNVTLSCEQNLNHDAMYWYRQDPGQGLRLIYYSQIVNDFQKGDIAEGYSVSREKKESFPLTVTSAQKNPTAFYLCASSLLDRGSQPQHFGDGTRLSIL.

V usage is TRBV18 and J usage is TRBJ2-5, with D perhaps TRBD2 (6 bases). V was trimmed by 3 bases and J by 2 bases, leaving 13 bases between them. The CDR3 has 15 amino acids. The V gene's germline CDR1 is KGHSH and CDR2 LQKENI. The DNA for the CDR3 is TGTGCCAGCTCACCTTCAGCGAGCGGGCAAGAGACCCAGTACTTC. It translates to CASSPSASGQETQYF. Looking up the rest from reference TRBV18 and TRBJ2-5 gives the full variable domain: NAGVMQNPRHLVRRRGQEARLRCSPMKGHSHVYWYRQLPEEGLKFMVYLQKENIIDESGMPKERFSAEFPKEGPSILRIQQVVRGDSAAYFCASSPSASGQETQYFGPGTRLLVL.

The chain employs TRBV9 and TRBJ2-7; D gene uncertain. This CDR3 has 12 residues. The germline V and J ends were trimmed by 3 bases and 6 bases, with 10 bases remaining between them. CDR1 is SGDLS, CDR2 YYNGEE, per germline. The CDR3 loop is CASSGLNSEQYF. CDR3 coding DNA: TGTGCCAGCAGCGGGCTGAATTCCGAGCAGTACTTC.

The chain joins TRBV5-4 to TRBJ2-3; D is perhaps TRBD2 (5 bases). Trimming left V 5 bases short and J 4 bases short, with 11 bases between. The germline CDR1 and CDR2 sequences are SGHNT and YYREEE (reference sequence). The CDR3 spans 13 residues. The CDR3 loop is CASRLEGADTQYF. The CDR3 nucleotides read TGTGCCAGCAGGTTAGAGGGTGCAGATACGCAGTATTTT.

This clone was seen more than once but under ten times. The genes are TRBV18 and TRBJ2-1, with D perhaps matching TRBD2 (7 bases). The CDR3 runs to 16 residues. Germline V lookup: CDR1 KGHSH, CDR2 LQKENI. Trimming cost V 6 bases and J 8 bases, with 23 bases left between them. CDR3 residues: CASSRPVGGPGHEQFF. DNA for the CDR3: TGTGCCAGCTCCCGCCCGGTGGGGGGGCCGGGGCATGAGCAGTTCTTC.

The genes are TRBV4-2 and TRBJ2-6, with D possibly being TRBD1 (5 bases). Deletions cut 4 bases from V and 3 bases from J, with 13 bases between. Germline CDR1 reads LGHNA; CDR2 reads YNFKEQ. This CDR3 has 16 amino acids. CDR3 amino acids: CASSLGRGVGANVLTF. In DNA form, the CDR3 reads TGTGCCAGCAGCCTCGGTAGGGGTGTTGGGGCCAACGTCCTGACTTTC.

Only a few counts were recorded for this clone. The J gene is TRBJ2-6, the V gene TRBV27, with D perhaps TRBD2 (5 bases). Germline-derived CDR1 and CDR2 are MNHEY and SMNVEV (reference sequence). The CDR3 runs to 15 residues. Trimming removed 8 bases at V and 0 bases at J, with 11 bases between. Here the CDR3 reads CASGRTGSGANVLTF. In DNA, the CDR3 is TGTGCCAGCGGACGGACTGGCTCTGGGGCCAACGTCCTGACTTTC.